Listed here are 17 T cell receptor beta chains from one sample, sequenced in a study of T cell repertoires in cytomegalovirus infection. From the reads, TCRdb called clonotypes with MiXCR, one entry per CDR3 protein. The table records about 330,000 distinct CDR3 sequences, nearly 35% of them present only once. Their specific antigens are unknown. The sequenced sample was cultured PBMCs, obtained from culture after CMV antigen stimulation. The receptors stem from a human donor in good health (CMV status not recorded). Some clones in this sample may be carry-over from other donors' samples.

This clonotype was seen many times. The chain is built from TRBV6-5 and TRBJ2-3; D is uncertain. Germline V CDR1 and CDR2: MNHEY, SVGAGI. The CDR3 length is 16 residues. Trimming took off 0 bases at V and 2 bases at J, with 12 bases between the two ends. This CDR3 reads CASSYSASATTDTQYF. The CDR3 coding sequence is TGTGCCAGCAGTTACTCAGCCTCGGCGACCACAGATACGCAGTATTTT.

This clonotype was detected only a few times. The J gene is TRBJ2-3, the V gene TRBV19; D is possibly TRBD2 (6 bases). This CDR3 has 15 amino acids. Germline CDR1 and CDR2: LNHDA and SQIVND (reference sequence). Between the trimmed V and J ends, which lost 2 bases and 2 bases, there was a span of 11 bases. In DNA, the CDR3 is TGTGCCAGTAGTATACAAGGCGGGGCCACAGATACGCAGTATTTT. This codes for CASSIQGGATDTQYF.

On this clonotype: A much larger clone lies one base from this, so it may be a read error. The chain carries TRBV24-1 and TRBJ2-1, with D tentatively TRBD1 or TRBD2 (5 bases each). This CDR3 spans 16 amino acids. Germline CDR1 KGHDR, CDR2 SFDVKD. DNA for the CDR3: TGTGCCACCAGTGATTTGTACGGGGACGGATACAAGGAGCAGTTCTTC. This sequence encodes CATSDLYGDGYKEQFF.

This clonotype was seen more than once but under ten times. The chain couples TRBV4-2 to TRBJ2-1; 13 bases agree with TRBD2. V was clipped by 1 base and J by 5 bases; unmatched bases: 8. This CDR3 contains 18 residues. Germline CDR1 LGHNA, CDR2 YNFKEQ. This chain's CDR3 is CASSQVGLAGTSHNEQFF. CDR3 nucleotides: TGTGCCAGCAGCCAAGTGGGACTAGCGGGAACGTCCCACAATGAGCAGTTCTTC.

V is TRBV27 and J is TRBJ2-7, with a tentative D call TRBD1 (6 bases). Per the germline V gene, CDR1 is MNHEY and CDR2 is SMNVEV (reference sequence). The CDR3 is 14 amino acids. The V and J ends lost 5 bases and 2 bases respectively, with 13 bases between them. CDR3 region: CASSQGMLAYEQYF. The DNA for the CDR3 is TGTGCCAGCAGTCAGGGGATGCTGGCCTACGAGCAGTACTTC.

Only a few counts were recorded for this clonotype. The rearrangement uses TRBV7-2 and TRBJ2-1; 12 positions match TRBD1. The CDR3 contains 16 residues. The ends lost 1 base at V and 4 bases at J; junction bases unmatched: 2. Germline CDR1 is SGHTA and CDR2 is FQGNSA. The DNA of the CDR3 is TGTGCCAGCAGCTTAGAGGGACAGGGGGCTTACAATGAGCAGTTCTTC. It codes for CASSLEGQGAYNEQFF.

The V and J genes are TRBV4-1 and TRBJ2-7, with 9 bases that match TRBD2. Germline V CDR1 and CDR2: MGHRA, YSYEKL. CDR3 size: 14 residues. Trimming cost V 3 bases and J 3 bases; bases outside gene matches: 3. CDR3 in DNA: TGCGCCAGCAGCCAGGGTAGCGGGAGCTACGAGCAGTACGTC. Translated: CASSQGSGSYEQYV.

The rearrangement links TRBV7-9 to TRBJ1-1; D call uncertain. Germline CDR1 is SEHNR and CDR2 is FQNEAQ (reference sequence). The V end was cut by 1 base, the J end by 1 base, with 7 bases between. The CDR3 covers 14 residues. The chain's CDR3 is CASSLVASNTEAFF. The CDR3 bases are TGTGCCAGCAGCTTAGTAGCGTCGAACACTGAAGCTTTCTTT.

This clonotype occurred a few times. CDR3 in DNA: TGTGCCAGCAGGGAGGGGGGGCGAAACAATGAGCAGTTCTTC. Protein: CASREGGRNNEQFF. J is TRBJ2-1 and V is TRBV7-3; TRBD2 might be the D (7 bases). V was cut by 6 bases and J by 5 bases, with 14 bases left in between. CDR1 and CDR2 (germline): SGHTA, FQGTGA. This CDR3 has 14 residues.

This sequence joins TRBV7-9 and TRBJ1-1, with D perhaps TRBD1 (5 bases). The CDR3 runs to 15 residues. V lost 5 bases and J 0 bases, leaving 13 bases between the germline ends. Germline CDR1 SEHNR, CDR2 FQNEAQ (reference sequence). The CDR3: CASSPMRGMNTEAFF. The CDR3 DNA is TGTGCCAGCAGCCCCATGCGGGGGATGAACACTGAAGCTTTCTTT.

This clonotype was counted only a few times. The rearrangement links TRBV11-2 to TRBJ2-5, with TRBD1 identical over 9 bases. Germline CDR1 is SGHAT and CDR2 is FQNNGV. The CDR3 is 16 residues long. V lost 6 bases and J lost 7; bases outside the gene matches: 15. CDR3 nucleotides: TGTGCCAGCAGTTCTGTAACAGGGGGCCTAGGGAGGACCCAGTACTTC. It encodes CASSSVTGGLGRTQYF.

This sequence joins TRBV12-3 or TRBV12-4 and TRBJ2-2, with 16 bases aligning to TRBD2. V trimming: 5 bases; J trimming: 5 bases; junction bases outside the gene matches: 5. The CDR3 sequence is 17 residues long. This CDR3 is CASSPKGLAGGTGELFF. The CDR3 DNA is TGTGCCAGCAGTCCAAAGGGACTAGCGGGAGGGACCGGGGAGCTGTTTTTT.

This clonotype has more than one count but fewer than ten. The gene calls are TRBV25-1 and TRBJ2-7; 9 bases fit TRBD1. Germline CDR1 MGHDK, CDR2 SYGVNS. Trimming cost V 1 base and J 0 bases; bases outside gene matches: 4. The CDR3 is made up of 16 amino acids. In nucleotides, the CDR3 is TGTGCCAGCAGTGAATGGGGGACAGGGAGCTCCTACGAGCAGTACTTC. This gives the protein CASSEWGTGSSYEQYF.

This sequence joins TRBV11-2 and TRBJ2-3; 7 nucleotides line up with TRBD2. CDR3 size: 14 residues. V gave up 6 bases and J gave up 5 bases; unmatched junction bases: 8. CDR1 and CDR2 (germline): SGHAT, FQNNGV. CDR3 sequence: CASRAGLGGDTQYF. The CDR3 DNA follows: TGTGCCAGCAGAGCGGGACTGGGCGGAGATACGCAGTATTTT.

CDR3 nucleotides: TGTGCCAGCAGCCCCCTAACAGGGGTGGTTACTGAAGCTTTCTTT. Encoded protein: CASSPLTGVVTEAFF. The rearrangement uses TRBV7-4 and TRBJ1-1; TRBD1 agrees at 7 bases. V lost 5 bases and J lost 5; bases outside the gene matches: 11. From germline, CDR1 is SGHVT and CDR2 SQSDAQ. The CDR3 is 15 residues long.

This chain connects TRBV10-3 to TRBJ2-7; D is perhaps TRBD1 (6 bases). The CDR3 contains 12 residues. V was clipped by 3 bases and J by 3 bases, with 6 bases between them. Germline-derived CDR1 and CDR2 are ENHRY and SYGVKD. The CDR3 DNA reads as TGTGCCATCAGTGACAGGGGCTACGAGCAGTACGTC. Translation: CAISDRGYEQYV.

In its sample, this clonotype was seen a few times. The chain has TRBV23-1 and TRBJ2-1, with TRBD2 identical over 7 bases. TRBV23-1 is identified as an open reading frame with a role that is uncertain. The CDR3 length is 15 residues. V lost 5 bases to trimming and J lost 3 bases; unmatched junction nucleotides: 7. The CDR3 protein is CASSFRLAHYNEQFF. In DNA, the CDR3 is TGCGCCAGCAGTTTTAGACTAGCCCACTACAATGAGCAGTTCTTC.